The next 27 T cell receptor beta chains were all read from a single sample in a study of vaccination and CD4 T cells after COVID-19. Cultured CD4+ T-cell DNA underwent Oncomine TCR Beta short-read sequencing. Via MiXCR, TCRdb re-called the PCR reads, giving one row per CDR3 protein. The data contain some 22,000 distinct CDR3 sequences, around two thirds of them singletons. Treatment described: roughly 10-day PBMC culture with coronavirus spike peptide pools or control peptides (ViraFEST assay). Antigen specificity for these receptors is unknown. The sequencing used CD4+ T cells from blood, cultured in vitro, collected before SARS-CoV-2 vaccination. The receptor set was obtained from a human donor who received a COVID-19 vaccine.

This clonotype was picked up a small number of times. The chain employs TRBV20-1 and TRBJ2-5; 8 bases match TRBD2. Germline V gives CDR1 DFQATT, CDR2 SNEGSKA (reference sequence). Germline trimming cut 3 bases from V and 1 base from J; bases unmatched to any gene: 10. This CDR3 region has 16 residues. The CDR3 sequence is CSARSSPGGVQETQYF. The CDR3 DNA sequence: TGCAGTGCTAGGTCCTCTCCGGGGGGGGTCCAAGAGACCCAGTACTTC.

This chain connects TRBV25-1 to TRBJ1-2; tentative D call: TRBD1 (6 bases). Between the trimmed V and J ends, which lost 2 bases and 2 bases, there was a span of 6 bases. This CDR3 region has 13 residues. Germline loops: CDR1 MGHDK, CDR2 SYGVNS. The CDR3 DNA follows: TGTGCCAGCAGTGAAACAGGGAACTATGGCTACACCTTC. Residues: CASSETGNYGYTF.

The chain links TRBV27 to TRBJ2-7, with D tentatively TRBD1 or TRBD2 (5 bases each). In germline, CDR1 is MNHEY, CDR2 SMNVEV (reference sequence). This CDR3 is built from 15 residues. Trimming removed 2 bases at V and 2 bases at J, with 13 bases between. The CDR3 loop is CASSLTGTGTYEQYF. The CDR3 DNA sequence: TGTGCCAGCAGTTTAACCGGGACGGGAACCTACGAGCAGTACTTC.

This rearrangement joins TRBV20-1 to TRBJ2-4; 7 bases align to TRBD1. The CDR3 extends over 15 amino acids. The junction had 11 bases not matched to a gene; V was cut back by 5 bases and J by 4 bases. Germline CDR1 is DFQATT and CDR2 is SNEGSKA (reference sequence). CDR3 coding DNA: TGCAGTGCTTCCACCGGGACAGTTGAAAAAAACATTCAGTACTTC. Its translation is CSASTGTVEKNIQYF.

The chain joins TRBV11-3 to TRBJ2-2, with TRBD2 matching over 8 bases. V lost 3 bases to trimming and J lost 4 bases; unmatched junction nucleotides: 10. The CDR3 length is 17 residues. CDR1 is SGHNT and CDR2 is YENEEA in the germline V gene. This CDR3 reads CASSFSFGGGGTGELFF. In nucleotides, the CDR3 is TGTGCCAGCAGCTTCTCCTTCGGGGGGGGCGGCACCGGGGAGCTGTTTTTT.

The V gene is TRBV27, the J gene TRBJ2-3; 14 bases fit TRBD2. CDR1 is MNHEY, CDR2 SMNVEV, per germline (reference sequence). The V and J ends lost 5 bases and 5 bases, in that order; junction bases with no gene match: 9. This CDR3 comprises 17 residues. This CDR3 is CASSPRLAGGPRDTQYF. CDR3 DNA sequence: TGTGCCAGCAGTCCACGACTAGCGGGGGGGCCAAGAGATACGCAGTATTTT.

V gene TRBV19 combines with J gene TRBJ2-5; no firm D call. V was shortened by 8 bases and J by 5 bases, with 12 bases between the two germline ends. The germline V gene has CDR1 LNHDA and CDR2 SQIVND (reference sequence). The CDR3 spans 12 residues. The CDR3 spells CASAPQGETQYF. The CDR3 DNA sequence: TGTGCCAGTGCCCCACAAGGGGAGACCCAGTACTTC.

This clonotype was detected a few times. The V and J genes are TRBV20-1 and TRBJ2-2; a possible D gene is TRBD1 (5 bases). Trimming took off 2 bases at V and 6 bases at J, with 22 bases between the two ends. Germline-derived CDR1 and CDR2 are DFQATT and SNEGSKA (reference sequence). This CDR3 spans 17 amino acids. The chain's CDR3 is CSARPARTQRGSGELFF. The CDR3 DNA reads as TGCAGTGCTAGACCCGCCCGGACCCAAAGGGGATCCGGGGAGCTGTTTTTT.

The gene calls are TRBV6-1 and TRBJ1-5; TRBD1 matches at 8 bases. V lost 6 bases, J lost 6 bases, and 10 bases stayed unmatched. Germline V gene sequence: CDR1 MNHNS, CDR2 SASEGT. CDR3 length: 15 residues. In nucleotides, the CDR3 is TGTGCCAGCAGACAAAACCGGGACAGGATTCAGCCCCAGCATTTT. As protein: CASRQNRDRIQPQHF.

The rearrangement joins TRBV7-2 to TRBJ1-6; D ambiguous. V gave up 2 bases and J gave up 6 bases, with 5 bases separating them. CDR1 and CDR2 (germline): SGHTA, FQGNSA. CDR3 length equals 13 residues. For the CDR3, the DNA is TGTGCCAGCAGCTTACGGCCTAATTCACCCCTCCACTTT. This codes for CASSLRPNSPLHF.

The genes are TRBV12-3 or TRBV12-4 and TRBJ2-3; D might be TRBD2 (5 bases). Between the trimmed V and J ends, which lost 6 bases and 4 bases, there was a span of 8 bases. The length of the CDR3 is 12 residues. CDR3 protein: CASRRGPDTQYF. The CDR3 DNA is TGTGCCAGCAGAAGAGGGCCAGATACGCAGTATTTT.

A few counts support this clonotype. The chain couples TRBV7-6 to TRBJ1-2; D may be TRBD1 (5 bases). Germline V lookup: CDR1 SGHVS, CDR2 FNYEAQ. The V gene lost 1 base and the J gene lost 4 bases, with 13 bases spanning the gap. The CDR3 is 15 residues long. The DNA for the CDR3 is TGTGCCAGCAGCTTAGGCAAGGGGTTGGCCTATGGCTACACCTTC. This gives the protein CASSLGKGLAYGYTF.

The CDR3 DNA follows: TGTGCCAGCATCCAGGGACAGGCTCTTCGGTATGGCTACACCTTC. Translation: CASIQGQALRYGYTF. This chain uses TRBV6-1 with TRBJ1-2; TRBD1 agrees at 8 bases. This CDR3 has 15 residues. Germline CDR1 MNHNS, CDR2 SASEGT. With V trimmed by 7 bases and J by 5 bases, 12 bases remained unmatched.

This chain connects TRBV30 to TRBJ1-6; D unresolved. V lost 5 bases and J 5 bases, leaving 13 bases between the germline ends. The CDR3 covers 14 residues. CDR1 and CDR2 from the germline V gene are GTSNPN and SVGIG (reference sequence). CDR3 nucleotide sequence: TGTGCCTGGGCGTGGGGAACGGATAATTCACCCCTCCACTTT. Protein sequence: CAWAWGTDNSPLHF.

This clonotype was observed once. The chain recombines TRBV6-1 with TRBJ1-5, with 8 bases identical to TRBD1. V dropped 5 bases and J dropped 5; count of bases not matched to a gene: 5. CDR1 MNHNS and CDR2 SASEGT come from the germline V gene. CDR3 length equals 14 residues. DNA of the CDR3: TGTGCCAGCAGTCGGGACAGGTGGGATCAGCCCCAGCATTTT. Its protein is CASSRDRWDQPQHF.

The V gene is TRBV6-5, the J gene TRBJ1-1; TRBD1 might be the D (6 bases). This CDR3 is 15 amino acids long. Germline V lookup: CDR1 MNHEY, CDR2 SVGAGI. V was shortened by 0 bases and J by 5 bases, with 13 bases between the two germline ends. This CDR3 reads CASSYSGGAGTEAFF. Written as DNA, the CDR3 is TGTGCCAGCAGTTACTCCGGGGGCGCGGGGACTGAAGCTTTCTTT.

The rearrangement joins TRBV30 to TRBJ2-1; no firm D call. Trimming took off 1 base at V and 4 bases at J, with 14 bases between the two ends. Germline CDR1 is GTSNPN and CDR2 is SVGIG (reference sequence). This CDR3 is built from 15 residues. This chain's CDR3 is CAWSDTGYGYNEQFF. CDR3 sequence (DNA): TGTGCCTGGAGTGATACTGGGTACGGGTACAATGAGCAGTTCTTC.

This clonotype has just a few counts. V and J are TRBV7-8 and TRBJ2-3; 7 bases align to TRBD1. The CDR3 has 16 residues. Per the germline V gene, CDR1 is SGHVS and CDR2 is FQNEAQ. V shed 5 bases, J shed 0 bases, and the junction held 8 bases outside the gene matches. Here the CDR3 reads CASSAHDRASTDTQYF. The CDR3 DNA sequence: TGTGCCAGCAGCGCGCATGACAGGGCGAGCACAGATACGCAGTATTTT.

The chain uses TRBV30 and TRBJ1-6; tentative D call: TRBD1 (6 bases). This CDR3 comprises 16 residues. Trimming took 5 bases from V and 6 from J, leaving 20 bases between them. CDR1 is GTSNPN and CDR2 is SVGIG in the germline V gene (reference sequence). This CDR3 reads CAWGFRTEGSNSPLHF. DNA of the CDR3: TGTGCCTGGGGATTTAGGACAGAAGGTAGTAATTCACCCCTCCACTTT.

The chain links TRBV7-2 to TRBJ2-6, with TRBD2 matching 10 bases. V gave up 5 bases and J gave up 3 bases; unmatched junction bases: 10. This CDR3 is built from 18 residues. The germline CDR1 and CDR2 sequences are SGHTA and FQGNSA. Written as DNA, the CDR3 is TGTGCCAGCAGCCGCGTAGCGGGGGGTTTAGGTGGGGCCAACGTCCTGACTTTC. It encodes CASSRVAGGLGGANVLTF.

The chain's CDR3 is CASSGSTGGAANSYNSPLHF. CDR3 DNA: TGTGCCAGCAGCGGATCGACAGGGGGCGCAGCGAACTCCTATAATTCACCCCTCCACTTT. The gene calls are TRBV6-1 and TRBJ1-6; 10 bases line up with TRBD1. This CDR3 region has 20 residues. Germline V gives CDR1 MNHNS, CDR2 SASEGT. V was clipped by 6 bases and J by 0 bases; unmatched bases: 14.

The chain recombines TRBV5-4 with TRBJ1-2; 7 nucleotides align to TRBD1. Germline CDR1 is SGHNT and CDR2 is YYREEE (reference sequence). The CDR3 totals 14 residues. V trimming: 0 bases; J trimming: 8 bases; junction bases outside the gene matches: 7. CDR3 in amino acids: CASSLAQGVRGYTF. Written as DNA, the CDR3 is TGTGCCAGCAGCTTGGCCCAGGGGGTACGGGGCTACACCTTC.

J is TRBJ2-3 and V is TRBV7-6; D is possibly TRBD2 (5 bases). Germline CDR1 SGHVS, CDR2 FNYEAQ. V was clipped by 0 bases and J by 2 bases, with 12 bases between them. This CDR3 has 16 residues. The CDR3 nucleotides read TGTGCCAGCAGCTTAGCCCCGGGGTATAACACAGATACGCAGTATTTT. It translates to CASSLAPGYNTDTQYF.

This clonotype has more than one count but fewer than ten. As DNA, the CDR3 is TGCAGTGCTCGTAATAGCGGGGGGGCGGAGACCCAGTACTTC. Protein sequence: CSARNSGGAETQYF. V and J are TRBV20-1 and TRBJ2-5, with 11 bases identical to TRBD2. The CDR3 is 14 residues long. In germline, CDR1 is DFQATT, CDR2 SNEGSKA (reference sequence). Germline trimming cut 5 bases from V and 5 bases from J; bases unmatched to any gene: 7.

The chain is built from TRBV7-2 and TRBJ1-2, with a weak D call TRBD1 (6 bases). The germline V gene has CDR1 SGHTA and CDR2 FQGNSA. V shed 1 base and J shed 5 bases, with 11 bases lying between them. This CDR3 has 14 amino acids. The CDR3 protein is CASSLVLGGYGYTF. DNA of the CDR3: TGTGCCAGCAGCTTAGTTTTAGGGGGTTATGGCTACACCTTC.

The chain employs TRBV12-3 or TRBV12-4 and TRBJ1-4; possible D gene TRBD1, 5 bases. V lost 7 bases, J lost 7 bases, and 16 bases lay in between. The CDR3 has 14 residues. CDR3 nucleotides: TGTGCCAGCACCCGTAGCGGGGCCGGTGAAAAACTGTTTTTT. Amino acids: CASTRSGAGEKLFF.

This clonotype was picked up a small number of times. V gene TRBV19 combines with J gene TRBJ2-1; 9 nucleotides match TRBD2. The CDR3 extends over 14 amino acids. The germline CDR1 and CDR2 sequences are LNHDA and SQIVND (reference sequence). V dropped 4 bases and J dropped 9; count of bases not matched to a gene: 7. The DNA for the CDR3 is TGTGCCAGTAGTAAGCCAGCGGGGGGCATTGAGCAGTTCTTC. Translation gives CASSKPAGGIEQFF.